This T cell receptor (beta chain) was identified during a study of PD-1 blockade in classical Hodgkin lymphoma. Overall study results and limits: By C4D1 there was a significant rise in CD4+ TCR diversity but not in CD8+ TCR diversity. It was reported that newly diagnosed patients had less baseline TCR diversity than healthy donors. The baseline diversity of complete responders showed similarity to that of newly diagnosed patients.

As to this clone: The antigen is unknown.

Every patient had relapsed following autologous stem cell transplantation, and cohorts differed in brentuximab vedotin exposure. Patients' outcomes at their best amounted to complete response, partial response or progressive disease. TCRdb's table, derived via immunoSEQ multiplex PCR, lists solely in-frame clones and lacks some. The top ten hold 20% to 30% of the sample, which has 25,000 to 35,000 clones, approximately 66% seen once. Germline CDR1 reads SGHTA; CDR2 reads FQGNSA. V was clipped by 1 base and J by 8 bases, with 6 bases between them. The CDR3 runs 13 residues. The receptor was isolated from a human donor with classical Hodgkin lymphoma. The chain couples TRBV7-2 to TRBJ1-6; D gene unclear. This specimen consisted of peripheral blood mononuclear cells (PBMCs), obtained before the second cycle of nivolumab. The CDR3 is CASSLVRYSPLHF. In DNA, the CDR3 is TGTGCCAGCAGCTTAGTCCGATATTCACCCCTCCACTTT.